The 9 T cell receptor beta chains below were found in one sample sequenced in a study of cytomegalovirus exposure and HLA in healthy donors. Data came from immunoSEQ multiplex PCR; TCRdb stores just in-frame clones and leaves some out. Among about 170,000 clones listed, roughly nine tenths were seen once. Sequencing used PBMCs. The receptor set was obtained from a woman aged 25 to 45 in good health and CMV-seronegative.

The CDR3 reads CASSQDRLAGGSRYF. DNA for the CDR3: TGTGCCAGCAGCCAAGACCGGCTAGCGGGGGGCTCCCGTTACTTC. This sequence joins TRBV4-2 and TRBJ2-5; TRBD2 agrees at 11 bases. The CDR3 runs 15 residues. The V gene end was trimmed by 0 bases and the J gene end by 14 bases; junction bases not matched to a gene: 11. Germline CDR1 reads LGHNA; CDR2 reads YNFKEQ.

The chain links TRBV27 to TRBJ1-2; TRBD1 aligns across 7 bases. Per the germline V gene, CDR1 is MNHEY and CDR2 is SMNVEV (reference sequence). Unmatched junction bases numbered 12, after V lost 8 bases and J lost 6 bases. The CDR3 runs to 14 residues. The CDR3 is CASRRGQSENGYTF. The DNA of the CDR3 is TGTGCCAGCCGTAGGGGGCAGAGTGAGAATGGCTACACCTTC.

This chain links TRBV7-2 with TRBJ1-5; D call uncertain. Germline CDR1 is SGHTA and CDR2 is FQGNSA. V was pared by 4 bases and J by 6 bases, with 10 bases between. CDR3 length: 13 amino acids. The CDR3 region has the DNA TGTGCCAGCAGCTCCAGCCGGATTCAGCCCCAGCATTTT. It specifies CASSSSRIQPQHF.

The V and J genes are TRBV4-3 and TRBJ1-3; D is unresolved. This CDR3 is 13 amino acids long. Germline CDR1 and CDR2: LGHNA and YSLEER. Trimming pared 3 bases from V and 3 bases from J, leaving 6 bases between. The chain's CDR3 is CASSQGIGNTIYF. DNA for the CDR3: TGCGCCAGCAGCCAGGGGATTGGAAACACCATATATTTT.

The V and J genes are TRBV19 and TRBJ2-7; tentatively, D is TRBD1 or TRBD2 (6 bases each). The CDR3 sequence is 14 residues long. Germline V lookup: CDR1 LNHDA, CDR2 SQIVND (reference sequence). Trimming removed 5 bases from V and 5 bases from J, with 16 bases in between. This CDR3 reads CASSVRGRFDEQYF. In nucleotides, the CDR3 is TGTGCCAGTAGTGTCCGGGGGCGCTTCGACGAGCAGTACTTC.

This sequence joins TRBV5-1 and TRBJ2-1; 10 positions agree with TRBD2. After removal of 8 bases from V and 0 bases from J, the junction contained 26 bases not matched to a gene. The CDR3 has 22 amino acids. Germline CDR1 and CDR2: SGHRS and YFSETQ. The CDR3 sequence is CASRPANGGTSGTPGSYNEQFF. As DNA, the CDR3 is TGCGCCAGTCGTCCTGCCAACGGTGGTACTAGCGGGACCCCCGGCTCCTACAATGAGCAGTTCTTC.

This chain uses TRBV19 with TRBJ1-1; D remains ambiguous. Trimming shortened V by 3 bases and J by 0 bases, and 11 bases separated the two germline ends. Germline-derived CDR1 and CDR2 are LNHDA and SQIVND (reference sequence). This CDR3 region has 15 residues. The DNA of the CDR3 is TGTGCCAGTAGTATTGGGCACAAATTGAACACTGAAGCTTTCTTT. Protein: CASSIGHKLNTEAFF.

This chain links TRBV7-8 with TRBJ2-5; 9 nucleotides match TRBD2. Germline CDR1 is SGHVS and CDR2 is FQNEAQ. The CDR3 consists of 17 residues. Trimming at V came to 2 bases and at J to 4 bases, leaving 11 bases not matched to a gene. CDR3 amino acids: CASSLMVAGDLLETQYF. In DNA, the CDR3 is TGTGCCAGCAGCTTAATGGTAGCGGGGGATCTTTTAGAGACCCAGTACTTC.

The V and J genes are TRBV5-4 and TRBJ2-1, with 12 bases identical to TRBD1. The CDR3 covers 15 residues. V was clipped by 4 bases and J by 7 bases; unmatched bases: 6. Germline assignment: CDR1 SGHNT and CDR2 YYREEE (reference sequence). CDR3 DNA: TGTGCCAGCAGCCTACCGGGACAGGGGGCGAATGAGCAGTTCTTC. Its protein product is CASSLPGQGANEQFF. Based on the CDR3 plus reference TRBV5-4 and TRBJ2-1, the full variable domain is ETGVTQSPTHLIKTRGQQVTLRCSSQSGHNTVSWYQQALGQGPQFIFQYYREEENGRGNFPPRFSGLQFPNYSSELNVNALELDDSALYLCASSLPGQGANEQFFGPGTRLTVL.